A selection of T cell receptor beta chains follows, all from one sample in a study of PD-1 blockade in classical Hodgkin lymphoma. Generated by immunoSEQ multiplex PCR, the TCRdb table keeps only in-frame clones and is missing some. The sample comprises approximately 61,000 clones, 70% to 90% of which are singletons, and less than 9% rests with the top ten. Here the sequenced sample was peripheral blood mononuclear cells (PBMCs), taken before the fourth cycle of nivolumab. Receptor source: a human donor with classical Hodgkin lymphoma. Both conserved end residues are part of each CDR3. The order of the fields is J gene, V gene, CDR3 protein.

>TRBJ2-6|TRBV6-6
CATGGPLGANVLTF
>TRBJ2-1|TRBV5-1
CASSLEGTSSEQFF
>TRBJ1-6|TRBV5-1
CASSAVNSPLQF
>TRBJ1-1|TRBV5-1
CASSPPSGVNTEAFF
>TRBJ1-5|TRBV5-1
CASSLEGYSNQPQHF
>TRBJ2-7|TRBV6-1
CAINLGQDTYEQYF
>TRBJ1-1|TRBV28
CASSPPLNTEAFF
>TRBJ2-7|TRBV7-8
CASSLWGAPTYEQYF
>TRBJ1-6|TRBV4-1
CASSQAGGEGFNSPLHF
>TRBJ2-5|TRBV7-3
CASSLGTGFGETQYF
>TRBJ2-4|TRBV4-2
CASSQTMRNIQYF
>TRBJ2-1|TRBV19
CASSMKGGLGWLVEQFF
>TRBJ1-6|TRBV5-1
CASSLEQRPSYNSPLHF
>TRBJ1-1|TRBV7-9
CASSLWTGVLRDTEAFF
>TRBJ1-2|TRBV5-1
CASSLAGDYGYTF
>TRBJ1-3|TRBV5-1
CASSSDRGSGNTIYF
>TRBJ1-2|TRBV28
CASSLAGGAVNYGYTF
>TRBJ1-1|TRBV29-1
CSLRTEGTEAFF
>TRBJ1-1|TRBV6-1
CASARGPTEAFF
>TRBJ2-1|TRBV5-1
CASCGETNEQFF
>TRBJ2-7|TRBV6-6
CASSHRDISYEQYF
>TRBJ1-1|TRBV10-1
CASTRRRGPAEAFF
>TRBJ1-4|TRBV5-1
CASRRTSTNEKLFF
>TRBJ2-1|TRBV4-1
CASSLPSAGGNNEQFF
>TRBJ1-1|TRBV5-1
CASSPQGLRNTEAFF
>TRBJ2-2|TRBV27
CASSPTDAYGQAGELFF
>TRBJ2-7|TRBV12-5
CASGLGKAYEQYF
>TRBJ1-4|TRBV7-9
CASSPRQQGSEKLFF
>TRBJ2-5|TRBV28
CASRRGQETQYF
>TRBJ1-2|TRBV7-6
CASSQSTGGYGYTF
>TRBJ2-7|TRBV6-5
CASTATGTGYYEQYF
>TRBJ1-2|TRBV19
CASSIETTGYTF
>TRBJ1-1|TRBV30
CAWRWDREAFF
>TRBJ2-3|TRBV11-3
CASSPAGTVSTDTQYF
>TRBJ1-4|TRBV15
CATSRALSTNEKLFF
>TRBJ1-6|TRBV5-1
CASSANNSPLHF
>TRBJ1-5|TRBV30
CAWNPDSNQPQHF
>TRBJ1-1|TRBV6-6
CASETNSGKGGTEAFF
>TRBJ1-1|TRBV5-3
CARSLKARGFF
>TRBJ2-3|TRBV7-2
CASSGSGGSPDTQYF
>TRBJ2-5|TRBV9
CASSVGGASGGEETQYF
>TRBJ1-2|TRBV5-1
CASSLPGTGRLYYGYTF
>TRBJ2-7|TRBV21-1
CASSKKCRGGHSYEQYF
>TRBJ2-5|TRBV5-6
CASRAGPLRETQYF
>TRBJ1-1|TRBV5-1
CASSPTSTWGTEAFF
>TRBJ1-1|TRBV7-9
CASSSAGGTEAFF
>TRBJ1-6|TRBV11-3
CASSLGGNNSPLHF
>TRBJ1-6|TRBV5-8
CASSFGGGPGSPLHF
>TRBJ1-1|TRBV9
CASSVGAGGRDTEAFF
>TRBJ2-3|TRBV5-1
CASSQVGGGTDTQYF
>TRBJ1-1|TRBV9
CASTLGGLMNTEAFF
>TRBJ2-3|TRBV5-1
CASRRFGLAGPSSEDTQYF
>TRBJ1-3|TRBV4-1
CASSQVGAGFGGNTIYF